The T cell receptor (beta chain) under discussion was sequenced for a study of T cell repertoires in cytomegalovirus infection. One entry per CDR3 protein results from TCRdb running MiXCR on the reads. The sample lists about 470,000 distinct CDR3 sequences, approximately 46% seen once, with roughly two fifths in the top ten. The V gene's germline CDR1 is SGHVS and CDR2 FNYEAQ. This CDR3 contains 14 residues. Trimming shortened V by 1 base and J by 5 bases, and 6 bases separated the two germline ends. To note about this clonotype: Its target is not known.

The source was cultured PBMCs, collected from culture after CMV antigen stimulation. The V and J genes are TRBV7-6 and TRBJ1-6; D not certain. The TCR originated in a human donor in good health (CMV status not recorded). Some clones in this sample may be carry-over from other donors' samples. CDR3 residues: CASSLGGNNSPLHF. DNA of the CDR3: TGTGCCAGCAGCTTAGGGGGTAATAATTCACCCCTCCACTTT.